These 27 T cell receptor beta chains share one sample of origin, sequenced in a study of shared T cell receptors in the human thymus. Here immunoSEQ multiplex PCR was the method, and the copy in TCRdb shows in-frame clones only, minus some. The repertoire holds approximately 490,000 clones, with 78% as singletons. The data also belong to a second study, concerning human thymus T cells.

The specimen was thymocytes. The receptors come from a boy less than two years old with a congenital heart defect.

This chain connects TRBV4-3 to TRBJ2-5; 7 bases agree with TRBD2. Looked up from germline, CDR1 is LGHNA and CDR2 is YSLEER. This CDR3 has 15 amino acids. V trimming: 0 bases; J trimming: 4 bases; junction bases outside the gene matches: 5. The CDR3 nucleotides are TGCGCCAGCAGCCAAGACGGCGGGAGTGGAGAGACCCAGTACTTC. Encoded protein: CASSQDGGSGETQYF.

This clone was detected only once. The chain combines TRBV15 with TRBJ2-1; 13 positions agree with TRBD2. This CDR3 region has 22 residues. Looked up from germline, CDR1 is LNHNV and CDR2 is YYDKDF (reference sequence). V was clipped by 5 bases and J by 5 bases; unmatched bases: 24. The CDR3 loop is CATSGTRANTSGRATFNNEQFF. CDR3 sequence (DNA): TGTGCCACCAGCGGAACTCGAGCCAACACTAGCGGGAGGGCCACTTTCAACAATGAGCAGTTCTTC.

There are a few counts of this clone. The sample has other DNA sequences that encode this CDR3 too. The chain employs TRBV4-3 and TRBJ2-1, with 8 bases lining up with TRBD2. V lost 1 base, J lost 1 base, and 3 bases stayed unmatched. Germline V gene sequence: CDR1 LGHNA, CDR2 YSLEER. The CDR3 extends over 16 amino acids. Here the CDR3 reads CASSQVVAGSYNEQFF. The CDR3, as DNA: TGCGCCAGCAGCCAAGTTGTAGCGGGGTCCTACAATGAGCAGTTCTTC.

V is TRBV28 and J is TRBJ2-7; 16 bases map to TRBD2. The CDR3 contains 18 residues. Germline trimming cut 6 bases from V and 7 bases from J; bases unmatched to any gene: 15. Germline V lookup: CDR1 MDHEN, CDR2 SYDVKM. The CDR3 DNA reads as TGTGCCAGCAGGAGGGGACTAGCGGGAGGGCCTAAGGAAGGAGAGCAGTACTTC. It specifies CASRRGLAGGPKEGEQYF.

This sequence joins TRBV27 and TRBJ2-7; 8 bases fit TRBD2. This CDR3 is built from 16 residues. Germline loops: CDR1 MNHEY, CDR2 SMNVEV (reference sequence). Losses at the gene ends were 6 bases for V and 2 bases for J; bases not matched to a gene: 12. The CDR3 region is CASSLLWREVPYEQYF. Here the CDR3 DNA reads TGTGCCAGCAGCCTCCTTTGGCGGGAGGTACCCTACGAGCAGTACTTC.

This clone showed up just a few times. The gene calls are TRBV10-3 and TRBJ2-6; 7 bases fit TRBD1. Per the germline V gene, CDR1 is ENHRY and CDR2 is SYGVKD. The V and J ends lost 5 bases and 0 bases, in that order; junction bases with no gene match: 7. CDR3 length: 17 residues. The CDR3, as DNA: TGTGCCATCAGTACTGGGACAGTTTTCTCTGGGGCCAACGTCCTGACTTTC. Protein sequence: CAISTGTVFSGANVLTF.

This chain uses TRBV2 with TRBJ2-1; 9 bases map to TRBD2. CDR3 length equals 15 residues. Germline V gives CDR1 SNHLY, CDR2 FYNNEI. Trimming cost V 6 bases and J 8 bases; bases outside gene matches: 11. CDR3 nucleotides: TGTGCCAGCAGCCCCGCTAGCGGGAAAGGCGATGAGCAGTTCTTC. Translating gives CASSPASGKGDEQFF.

V and J are TRBV25-1 and TRBJ1-1; TRBD1 agrees at 8 bases. V shed 5 bases and J 4 bases; nucleotides not matched to a gene: 12. Germline CDR1 reads MGHDK; CDR2 reads SYGVNS. The CDR3 has 16 residues. This chain's CDR3 is CASSPTLDREGTEAFF. In DNA, the CDR3 is TGTGCCAGCAGTCCTACCTTGGACAGGGAGGGCACTGAAGCTTTCTTT. The full variable domain, in which reference TRBV25-1 and TRBJ1-1 provide the parts outside the CDR3, is EADIYQTPRYLVIGTGKKITLECSQTMGHDKMYWYQQDPGMELHLIHYSYGVNSTEKGDLSSESTVSRIRTEHFPLTLESARPSHTSQYLCASSPTLDREGTEAFFGQGTRLTVV.

This clone was recorded only once. This chain connects TRBV30 to TRBJ2-1; 9 bases line up with TRBD2. The CDR3 runs 16 residues. The ends lost 0 bases at V and 9 bases at J; junction bases unmatched: 12. Germline values: CDR1 GTSNPN, CDR2 SVGIG (reference sequence). CDR3 region: CAWSVCSQREVLEQFF. CDR3 coding DNA: TGTGCCTGGAGTGTATGTAGCCAGCGGGAGGTTCTTGAGCAGTTCTTC.

The rearrangement joins TRBV5-6 to TRBJ2-7, with D tentatively TRBD2 (6 bases). The CDR3 sequence is 15 residues long. Germline assignment: CDR1 SGHDT and CDR2 YYEEEE. Trimming cost V 2 bases and J 3 bases, with 15 bases left between them. The DNA for the CDR3 is TGTGCCAGCAGCTTTCCGGGACTGATACACTACGAGCAGTACTTC. Encoded protein: CASSFPGLIHYEQYF.

This sequence joins TRBV19 and TRBJ1-5, with D perhaps matching TRBD1 (6 bases). CDR1 is LNHDA and CDR2 is SQIVND in the germline V gene (reference sequence). Trimming took off 2 bases at V and 5 bases at J, with 19 bases between the two ends. CDR3 size: 17 residues. DNA for the CDR3: TGTGCCAGTAGTATATTTTCTCACAGGGCGGGAGATCAGCCCCAGCATTTT. Protein sequence: CASSIFSHRAGDQPQHF.

This clone was counted between two and nine times. The chain carries TRBV29-1 and TRBJ2-5; 14 nucleotides agree with TRBD2. V shed 7 bases and J 0 bases; nucleotides not matched to a gene: 4. Per the germline V gene, CDR1 is SQVTM and CDR2 is ANQGSEA. This CDR3 is 15 amino acids long. The CDR3 DNA is TGCAGCGGGACTAGCGGGAGGCGGTACCAAGAGACCCAGTACTTC. Translating gives CSGTSGRRYQETQYF.

V usage is TRBV19 and J usage is TRBJ2-1, with TRBD2 identical over 13 bases. Germline V CDR1 and CDR2: LNHDA, SQIVND (reference sequence). The CDR3 sequence is 13 residues long. V lost 6 bases, J lost 12 bases, and 5 bases stayed unmatched. The CDR3 here is CASRGLAGLGQFF. The CDR3 nucleotides read TGTGCCAGTAGGGGACTAGCGGGGTTGGGGCAGTTCTTC.

A single count supports this clone. The chain combines TRBV12-5 with TRBJ2-5, with TRBD1 matching 9 bases. The J segment lost 5 bases and the V segment lost 6 bases, leaving 7 bases of the junction unmatched. The CDR3 length is 14 residues. Per the germline V gene, CDR1 is LGHNT and CDR2 is FRNRAP. The CDR3 region has the DNA TGTGCTAGTGGGACACAGGGGGCGAGGGAGACCCAGTACTTC. It codes for CASGTQGARETQYF. The full variable domain, rest sourced from reference TRBV12-5 and TRBJ2-5, is DARVTQTPRHKVTEMGQEVTMRCQPILGHNTVFWYRQTMMQGLELLAYFRNRAPLDDSGMPKDRFSAEMPDATLATLKIQPSEPRDSAVYFCASGTQGARETQYFGPGTRLLVL.

This clone turned up a few times. The gene calls are TRBV27 and TRBJ2-7; a weak D match, TRBD2 (6 bases). Trimming took 9 bases from V and 5 from J, leaving 20 bases between them. The CDR3 loop spans 14 amino acids. The V gene's germline CDR1 is MNHEY and CDR2 SMNVEV (reference sequence). CDR3 in amino acids: CASRGALADHEQYF. CDR3 DNA: TGTGCCAGTCGCGGGGCTCTGGCAGACCACGAGCAGTACTTC.

This chain links TRBV29-1 with TRBJ1-2, with D hard to call. The V gene's germline CDR1 is SQVTM and CDR2 ANQGSEA. V was clipped by 6 bases and J by 5 bases, with 16 bases between them. The length of the CDR3 is 13 residues. The CDR3 loop reads CSVRVPVSYGYTF. The CDR3 DNA sequence: TGCAGCGTGCGGGTCCCAGTTAGTTATGGCTACACCTTC.

The gene calls are TRBV4-1 and TRBJ2-5; TRBD2 agrees at 15 bases. In germline, CDR1 is MGHRA, CDR2 YSYEKL. Trimming took 5 bases from V and 5 from J; bases not matched to a gene: 0. The CDR3 covers 14 residues. The chain's CDR3 is CASSGLAGGETQYF. CDR3 DNA: TGCGCCAGCAGCGGACTAGCGGGAGGGGAGACCCAGTACTTC.

The chain combines TRBV5-6 with TRBJ1-1; 9 bases are a match to TRBD1. CDR1 is SGHDT, CDR2 YYEEEE, per germline. This CDR3 contains 15 residues. V gave up 4 bases and J gave up 5 bases; unmatched junction bases: 9. In DNA, the CDR3 is TGTGCCAGCAGCCGGAGGCCGGGGACAGGGACTGAAGCTTTCTTT. Residues: CASSRRPGTGTEAFF.

The chain carries TRBV4-3 and TRBJ2-7; D perhaps matches TRBD2 (6 bases). CDR1 LGHNA and CDR2 YSLEER come from the germline V gene. V gave up 0 bases and J gave up 2 bases, with 14 bases separating them. CDR3 length: 16 residues. Here the CDR3 reads CASSQDGGPGAYEQYF. The CDR3 DNA reads TGCGCCAGCAGCCAAGATGGCGGTCCGGGGGCCTACGAGCAGTACTTC.

V and J are TRBV15 and TRBJ1-1; 9 bases are shared with TRBD1. The CDR3 totals 16 residues. The germline V gene has CDR1 LNHNV and CDR2 YYDKDF (reference sequence). The trim removed 0 bases at V and 1 base at J, leaving 3 bases unmatched. The CDR3 DNA follows: TGTGCCACCAGCAGAGATGGACAGGGGCAGAACACTGAAGCTTTCTTT. This gives the protein CATSRDGQGQNTEAFF.

The chain couples TRBV27 to TRBJ2-4; 9 bases align to TRBD1. From germline, CDR1 is MNHEY and CDR2 SMNVEV (reference sequence). The CDR3 consists of 16 residues. V shed 8 bases and J 0 bases; nucleotides not matched to a gene: 8. The CDR3 nucleotides are TGTGCCAGCTCGGACAGGGGCTATCTAGCCAAAAACATTCAGTACTTC. Amino acid sequence: CASSDRGYLAKNIQYF.

This chain joins TRBV11-3 and TRBJ1-4; D unresolved. The CDR3 has 15 amino acids. From germline, CDR1 is SGHNT and CDR2 YENEEA. V was cut by 5 bases and J by 5 bases, with 15 bases left in between. The CDR3 protein is CASSLPAPRNEKLFF. The CDR3 DNA follows: TGTGCCAGCAGCCTCCCTGCGCCGCGAAATGAAAAACTGTTTTTT.

This clone occurred once. The CDR3: CASSQDKLHDRGRQEQFF. The DNA for the CDR3 is TGCGCCAGCAGCCAAGATAAGTTACACGACAGGGGAAGGCAGGAGCAGTTCTTC. The V gene is TRBV4-3, the J gene TRBJ2-1, with 8 bases fitting TRBD1. The CDR3 has 18 amino acids. Germline assignment: CDR1 LGHNA and CDR2 YSLEER. V lost 0 bases, J lost 10 bases, and 17 bases stayed unmatched.

This clone was detected only a few times. The V call is TRBV7-2, the J call TRBJ2-3; D not resolved. The germline CDR1 and CDR2 sequences are SGHTA and FQGNSA. The CDR3 runs to 14 residues. V lost 4 bases to trimming and J lost 2 bases, with 10 bases between them. CDR3 protein: CASSSTSPTDTQYF. The CDR3 DNA sequence: TGTGCCAGCAGCTCAACTTCCCCCACAGATACGCAGTATTTT.

The chain combines TRBV14 with TRBJ2-7; 9 nucleotides align to TRBD2. Germline CDR1 SGHDN, CDR2 FVKESK. J gave up 2 bases and V 0 bases, and 11 bases lay outside the gene matches. This CDR3 contains 18 residues. The DNA of the CDR3 is TGTGCCAGCAGCCAAGAATGCGGCGAGCGGGAGGCCCCCTACGAGCAGTACTTC. Its protein product is CASSQECGEREAPYEQYF.

CDR3 DNA sequence: TGTGCCAGCAGTTACTCGTCACGGAGCTCCTACGAGCAGTACTTC. Residues: CASSYSSRSSYEQYF. The chain links TRBV6-5 to TRBJ2-7; D remains ambiguous. This CDR3 is built from 15 residues. The germline CDR1 and CDR2 sequences are MNHEY and SVGAGI. V dropped 0 bases and J dropped 0 bases, with 9 bases sitting between them.

The chain recombines TRBV4-2 with TRBJ2-5; TRBD2 matches at 7 bases. Trimming cost V 0 bases and J 5 bases; bases outside gene matches: 21. CDR1 and CDR2 from the germline V gene are LGHNA and YNFKEQ. The CDR3 extends over 20 amino acids. The CDR3 sequence: CASSQDPPLASGPAGETQYF. The CDR3 DNA sequence: TGTGCCAGCAGCCAAGATCCTCCCTTAGCTAGCGGTCCTGCCGGGGAGACCCAGTACTTC.